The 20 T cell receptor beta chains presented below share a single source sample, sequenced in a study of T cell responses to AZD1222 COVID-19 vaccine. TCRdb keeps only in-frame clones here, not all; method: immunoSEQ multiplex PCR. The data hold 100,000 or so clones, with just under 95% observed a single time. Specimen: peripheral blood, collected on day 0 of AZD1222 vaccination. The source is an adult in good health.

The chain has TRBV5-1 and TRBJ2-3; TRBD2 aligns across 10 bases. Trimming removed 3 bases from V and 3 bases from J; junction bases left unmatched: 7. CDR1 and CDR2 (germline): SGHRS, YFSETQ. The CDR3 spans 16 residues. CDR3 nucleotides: TGCGCCAGCAGCTCCTGGACTAGCGGACCGACAGATACGCAGTATTTT. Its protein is CASSSWTSGPTDTQYF.

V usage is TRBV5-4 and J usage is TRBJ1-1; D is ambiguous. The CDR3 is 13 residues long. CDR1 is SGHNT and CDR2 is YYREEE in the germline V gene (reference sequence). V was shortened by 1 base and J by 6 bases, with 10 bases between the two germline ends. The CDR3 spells CASSLKPYPEAFF. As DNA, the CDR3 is TGTGCCAGCAGCTTGAAACCCTATCCTGAAGCTTTCTTT.

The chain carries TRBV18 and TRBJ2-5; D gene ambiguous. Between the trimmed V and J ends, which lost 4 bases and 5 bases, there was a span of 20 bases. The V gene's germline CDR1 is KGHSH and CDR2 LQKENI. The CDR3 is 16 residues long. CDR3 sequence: CASSLNTGPAAETQYF. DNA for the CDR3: TGTGCCAGCTCACTAAATACCGGGCCGGCCGCGGAGACCCAGTACTTC.

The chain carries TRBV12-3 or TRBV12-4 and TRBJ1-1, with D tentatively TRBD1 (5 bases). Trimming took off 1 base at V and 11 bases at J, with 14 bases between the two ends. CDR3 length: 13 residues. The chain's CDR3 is CASSLGPTRGAFF. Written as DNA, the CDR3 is TGTGCCAGCAGTTTAGGGCCCACCCGGGGCGCTTTCTTT.

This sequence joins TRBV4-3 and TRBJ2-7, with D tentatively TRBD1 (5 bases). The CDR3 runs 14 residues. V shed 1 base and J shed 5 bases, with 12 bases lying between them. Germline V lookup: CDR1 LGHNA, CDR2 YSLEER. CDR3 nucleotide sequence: TGCGCCAGCAGCCAAGTAGCAGGGAACCACGAGCAGTACTTC. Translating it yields CASSQVAGNHEQYF.

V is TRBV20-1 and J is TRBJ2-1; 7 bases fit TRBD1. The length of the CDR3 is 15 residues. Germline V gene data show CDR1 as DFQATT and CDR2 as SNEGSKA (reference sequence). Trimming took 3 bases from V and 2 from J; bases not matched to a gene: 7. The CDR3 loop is CSASATGFPYNEQFF. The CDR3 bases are TGCAGTGCTAGTGCGACAGGGTTTCCCTACAATGAGCAGTTCTTC.

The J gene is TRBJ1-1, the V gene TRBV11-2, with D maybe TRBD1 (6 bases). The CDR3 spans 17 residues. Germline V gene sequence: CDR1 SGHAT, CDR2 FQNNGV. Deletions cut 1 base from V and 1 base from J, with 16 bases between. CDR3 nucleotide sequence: TGTGCCAGCAGCTTAGCGACCTCAGGGGAACCGAACACTGAAGCTTTCTTT. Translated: CASSLATSGEPNTEAFF. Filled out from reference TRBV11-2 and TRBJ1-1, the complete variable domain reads EAGVAQSPRYKIIEKRQSVAFWCNPISGHATLYWYQQILGQGPKLLIQFQNNGVVDDSQLPKDRFSAERLKGVDSTLKIQPAKLEDSAVYLCASSLATSGEPNTEAFFGQGTRLTVV.

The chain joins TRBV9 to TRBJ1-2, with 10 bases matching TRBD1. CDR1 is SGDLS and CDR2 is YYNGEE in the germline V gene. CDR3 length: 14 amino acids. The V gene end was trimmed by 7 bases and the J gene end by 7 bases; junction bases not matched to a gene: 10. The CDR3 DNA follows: TGTGCCAGCGTTCCGGGACAGGGGTATAGTGGCTACACCTTC. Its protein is CASVPGQGYSGYTF.

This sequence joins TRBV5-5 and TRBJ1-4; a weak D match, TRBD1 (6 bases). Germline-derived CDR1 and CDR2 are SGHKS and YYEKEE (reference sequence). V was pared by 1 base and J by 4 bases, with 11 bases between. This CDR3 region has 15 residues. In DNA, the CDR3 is TGTGCCAGCAGCTTGAGGGAGGGGGTTAATGAAAAACTGTTTTTT. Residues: CASSLREGVNEKLFF. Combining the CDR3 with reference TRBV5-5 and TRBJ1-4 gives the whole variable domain DAGVTQSPTHLIKTRGQQVTLRCSPISGHKSVSWYQQVLGQGPQFIFQYYEKEERGRGNFPDRFSARQFPNYSSELNVNALLLGDSALYLCASSLREGVNEKLFFGSGTQLSVL.

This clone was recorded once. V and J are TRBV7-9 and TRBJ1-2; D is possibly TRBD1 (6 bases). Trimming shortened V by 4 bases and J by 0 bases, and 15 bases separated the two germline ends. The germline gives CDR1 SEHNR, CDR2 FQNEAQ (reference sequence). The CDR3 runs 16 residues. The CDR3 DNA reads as TGTGCCAGCAGCTCTACACAGGGCTCCACTAACTATGGCTACACCTTC. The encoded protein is CASSSTQGSTNYGYTF.

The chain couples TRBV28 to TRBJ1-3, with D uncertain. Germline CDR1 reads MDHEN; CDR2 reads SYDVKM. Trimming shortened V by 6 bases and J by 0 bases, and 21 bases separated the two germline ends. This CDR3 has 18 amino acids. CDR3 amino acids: CASSYPDWTDSSGNTIYF. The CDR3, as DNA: TGTGCCAGCAGCTATCCCGACTGGACTGACTCCTCTGGAAACACCATATATTTT. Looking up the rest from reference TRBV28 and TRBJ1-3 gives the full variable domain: DVKVTQSSRYLVKRTGEKVFLECVQDMDHENMFWYRQDPGLGLRLIYFSYDVKMKEKGDIPEGYSVSREKKERFSLILESASTNQTSMYLCASSYPDWTDSSGNTIYFGEGSWLTVV.

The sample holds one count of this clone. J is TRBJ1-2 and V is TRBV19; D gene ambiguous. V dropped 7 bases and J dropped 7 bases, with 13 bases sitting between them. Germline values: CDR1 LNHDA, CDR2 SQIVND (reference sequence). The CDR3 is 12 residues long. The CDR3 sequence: CASNTPGFGYTF. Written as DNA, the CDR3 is TGTGCCAGTAATACCCCCGGGTTTGGCTACACCTTC.

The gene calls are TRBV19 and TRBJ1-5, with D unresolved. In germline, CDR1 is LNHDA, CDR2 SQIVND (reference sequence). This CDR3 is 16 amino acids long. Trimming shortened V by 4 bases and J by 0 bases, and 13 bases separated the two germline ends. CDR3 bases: TGTGCCAGTAGTACCTACGCGGGGATTAGCAATCAGCCCCAGCATTTT. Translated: CASSTYAGISNQPQHF.

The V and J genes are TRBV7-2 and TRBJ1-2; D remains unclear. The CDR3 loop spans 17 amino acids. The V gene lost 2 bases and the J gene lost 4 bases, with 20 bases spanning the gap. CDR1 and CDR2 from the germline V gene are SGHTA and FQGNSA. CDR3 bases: TGTGCCAGCAGCTTATTAGTATGGGCCCCCAGGAGCTATGGCTACACCTTC. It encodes CASSLLVWAPRSYGYTF.

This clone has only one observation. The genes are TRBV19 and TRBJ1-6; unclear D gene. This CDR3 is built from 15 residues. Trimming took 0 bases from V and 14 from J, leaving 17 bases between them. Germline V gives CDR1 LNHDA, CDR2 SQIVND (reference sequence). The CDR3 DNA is TGTGCCAGTAGTATAGATCTGGTCCGCCCTTCGGCCCTCCACTTT. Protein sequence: CASSIDLVRPSALHF.

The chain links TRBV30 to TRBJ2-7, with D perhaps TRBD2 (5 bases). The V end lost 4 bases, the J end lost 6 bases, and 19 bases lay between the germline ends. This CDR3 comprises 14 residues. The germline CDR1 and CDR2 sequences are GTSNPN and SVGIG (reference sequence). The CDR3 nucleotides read TGTGCCTGGACCCCGTGGGAGCGCAGCGGCGAGCAGTACTTC. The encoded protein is CAWTPWERSGEQYF.

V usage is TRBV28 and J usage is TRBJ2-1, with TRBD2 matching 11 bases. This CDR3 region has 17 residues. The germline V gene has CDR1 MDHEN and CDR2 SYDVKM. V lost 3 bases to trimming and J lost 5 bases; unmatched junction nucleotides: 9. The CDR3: CASSFRGGLAGNNEQFF. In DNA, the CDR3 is TGTGCCAGCAGTTTCCGAGGAGGACTAGCGGGTAACAATGAGCAGTTCTTC.

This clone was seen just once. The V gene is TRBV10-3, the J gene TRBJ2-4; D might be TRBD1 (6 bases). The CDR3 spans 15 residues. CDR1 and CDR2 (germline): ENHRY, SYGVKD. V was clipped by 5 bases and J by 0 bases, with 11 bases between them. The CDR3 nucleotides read TGTGCCATCAGTCCGACAGGACGAGCCAAAAACATTCAGTACTTC. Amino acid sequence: CAISPTGRAKNIQYF.

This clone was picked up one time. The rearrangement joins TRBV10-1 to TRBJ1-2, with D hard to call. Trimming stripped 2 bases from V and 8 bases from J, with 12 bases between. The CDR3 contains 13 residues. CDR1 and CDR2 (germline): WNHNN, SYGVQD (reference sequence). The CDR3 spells CASSEGGSGGYTF. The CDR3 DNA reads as TGCGCCAGCAGTGAGGGAGGGTCAGGCGGCTACACCTTC.

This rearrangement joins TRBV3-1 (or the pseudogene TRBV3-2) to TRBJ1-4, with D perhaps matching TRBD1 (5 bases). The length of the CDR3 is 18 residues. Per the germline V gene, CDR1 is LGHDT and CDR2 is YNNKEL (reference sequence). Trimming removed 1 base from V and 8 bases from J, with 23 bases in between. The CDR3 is CASSQGAFGGNGGEKLFF. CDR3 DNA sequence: TGTGCCAGCAGCCAAGGGGCCTTTGGGGGTAACGGGGGAGAAAAACTGTTTTTT.